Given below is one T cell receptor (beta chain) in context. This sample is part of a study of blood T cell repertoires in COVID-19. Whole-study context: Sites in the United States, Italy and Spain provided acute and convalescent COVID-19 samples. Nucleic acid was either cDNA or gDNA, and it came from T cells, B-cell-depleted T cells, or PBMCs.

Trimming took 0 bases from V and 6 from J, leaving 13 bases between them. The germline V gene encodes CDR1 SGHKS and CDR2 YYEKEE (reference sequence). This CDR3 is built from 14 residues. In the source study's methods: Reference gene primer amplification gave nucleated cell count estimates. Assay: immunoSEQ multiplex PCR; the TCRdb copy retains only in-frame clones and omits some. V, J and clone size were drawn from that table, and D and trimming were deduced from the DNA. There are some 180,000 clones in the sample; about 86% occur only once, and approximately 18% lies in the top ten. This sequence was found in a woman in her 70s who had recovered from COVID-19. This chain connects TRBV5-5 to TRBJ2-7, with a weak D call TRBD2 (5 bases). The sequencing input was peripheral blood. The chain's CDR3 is CASSLGGRTFEQYF. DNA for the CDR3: TGTGCCAGCAGCTTGGGTGGGAGAACTTTCGAGCAGTACTTC. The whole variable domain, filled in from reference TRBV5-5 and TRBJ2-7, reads DAGVTQSPTHLIKTRGQQVTLRCSPISGHKSVSWYQQVLGQGPQFIFQYYEKEERGRGNFPDRFSARQFPNYSSELNVNALLLGDSALYLCASSLGGRTFEQYFGPGTRLTVT.